The subject of this entry is one T cell receptor beta chain. The antigen is not known. The data derive from a study of blood T cells in healthy people across ages. Study-level findings and limits: More naive CD4+ cells and higher diversity marked long-lived donors relative to aged donors. Conclusively comparing naive with antigen-experienced cells was impossible with unsorted PBMCs.

Through a sample-barcoded 5' primer and a J-beta primer mix, a second PCR was run for roughly 7 to 12 cycles. A single record per CDR3 protein comes from TCRdb applying MiXCR to the 5' RACE reads. The top ten hold approximately 11% of the sample, which has about 1.6 million distinct CDR3 sequences, 30% to 35% seen once. This TCR came from a woman between 25 and 40 years old in good health. The sample taken for sequencing was blood.

CDR3 nucleotide sequence: TGCGCCAGCAGCCTTGGGGGACTAGCGGGGGCGAGGGAGACCCAGTACTTC. Translating gives CASSLGGLAGARETQYF. This chain links TRBV5-1 with TRBJ2-5; TRBD2 matches 14 bases. The germline V gene encodes CDR1 SGHRS and CDR2 YFSETQ. V was clipped by 4 bases and J by 5 bases; unmatched bases: 10. The CDR3 loop spans 17 amino acids.